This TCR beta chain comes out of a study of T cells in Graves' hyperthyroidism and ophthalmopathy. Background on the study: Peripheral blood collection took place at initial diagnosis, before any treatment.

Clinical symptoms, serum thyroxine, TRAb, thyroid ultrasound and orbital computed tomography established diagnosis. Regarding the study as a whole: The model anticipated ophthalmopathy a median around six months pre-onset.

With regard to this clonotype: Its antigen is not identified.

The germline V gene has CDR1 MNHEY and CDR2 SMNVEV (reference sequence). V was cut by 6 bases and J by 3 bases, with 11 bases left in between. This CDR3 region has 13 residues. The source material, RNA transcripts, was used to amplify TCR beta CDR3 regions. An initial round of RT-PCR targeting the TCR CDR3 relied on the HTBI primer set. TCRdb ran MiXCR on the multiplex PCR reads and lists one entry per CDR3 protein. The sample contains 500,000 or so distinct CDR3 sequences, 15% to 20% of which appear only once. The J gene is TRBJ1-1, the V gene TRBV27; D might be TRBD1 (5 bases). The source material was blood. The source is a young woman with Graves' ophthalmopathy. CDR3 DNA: TGTGCCAGCAGCCCCTTGGGGCACACTGAAGCTTTCTTT. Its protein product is CASSPLGHTEAFF.